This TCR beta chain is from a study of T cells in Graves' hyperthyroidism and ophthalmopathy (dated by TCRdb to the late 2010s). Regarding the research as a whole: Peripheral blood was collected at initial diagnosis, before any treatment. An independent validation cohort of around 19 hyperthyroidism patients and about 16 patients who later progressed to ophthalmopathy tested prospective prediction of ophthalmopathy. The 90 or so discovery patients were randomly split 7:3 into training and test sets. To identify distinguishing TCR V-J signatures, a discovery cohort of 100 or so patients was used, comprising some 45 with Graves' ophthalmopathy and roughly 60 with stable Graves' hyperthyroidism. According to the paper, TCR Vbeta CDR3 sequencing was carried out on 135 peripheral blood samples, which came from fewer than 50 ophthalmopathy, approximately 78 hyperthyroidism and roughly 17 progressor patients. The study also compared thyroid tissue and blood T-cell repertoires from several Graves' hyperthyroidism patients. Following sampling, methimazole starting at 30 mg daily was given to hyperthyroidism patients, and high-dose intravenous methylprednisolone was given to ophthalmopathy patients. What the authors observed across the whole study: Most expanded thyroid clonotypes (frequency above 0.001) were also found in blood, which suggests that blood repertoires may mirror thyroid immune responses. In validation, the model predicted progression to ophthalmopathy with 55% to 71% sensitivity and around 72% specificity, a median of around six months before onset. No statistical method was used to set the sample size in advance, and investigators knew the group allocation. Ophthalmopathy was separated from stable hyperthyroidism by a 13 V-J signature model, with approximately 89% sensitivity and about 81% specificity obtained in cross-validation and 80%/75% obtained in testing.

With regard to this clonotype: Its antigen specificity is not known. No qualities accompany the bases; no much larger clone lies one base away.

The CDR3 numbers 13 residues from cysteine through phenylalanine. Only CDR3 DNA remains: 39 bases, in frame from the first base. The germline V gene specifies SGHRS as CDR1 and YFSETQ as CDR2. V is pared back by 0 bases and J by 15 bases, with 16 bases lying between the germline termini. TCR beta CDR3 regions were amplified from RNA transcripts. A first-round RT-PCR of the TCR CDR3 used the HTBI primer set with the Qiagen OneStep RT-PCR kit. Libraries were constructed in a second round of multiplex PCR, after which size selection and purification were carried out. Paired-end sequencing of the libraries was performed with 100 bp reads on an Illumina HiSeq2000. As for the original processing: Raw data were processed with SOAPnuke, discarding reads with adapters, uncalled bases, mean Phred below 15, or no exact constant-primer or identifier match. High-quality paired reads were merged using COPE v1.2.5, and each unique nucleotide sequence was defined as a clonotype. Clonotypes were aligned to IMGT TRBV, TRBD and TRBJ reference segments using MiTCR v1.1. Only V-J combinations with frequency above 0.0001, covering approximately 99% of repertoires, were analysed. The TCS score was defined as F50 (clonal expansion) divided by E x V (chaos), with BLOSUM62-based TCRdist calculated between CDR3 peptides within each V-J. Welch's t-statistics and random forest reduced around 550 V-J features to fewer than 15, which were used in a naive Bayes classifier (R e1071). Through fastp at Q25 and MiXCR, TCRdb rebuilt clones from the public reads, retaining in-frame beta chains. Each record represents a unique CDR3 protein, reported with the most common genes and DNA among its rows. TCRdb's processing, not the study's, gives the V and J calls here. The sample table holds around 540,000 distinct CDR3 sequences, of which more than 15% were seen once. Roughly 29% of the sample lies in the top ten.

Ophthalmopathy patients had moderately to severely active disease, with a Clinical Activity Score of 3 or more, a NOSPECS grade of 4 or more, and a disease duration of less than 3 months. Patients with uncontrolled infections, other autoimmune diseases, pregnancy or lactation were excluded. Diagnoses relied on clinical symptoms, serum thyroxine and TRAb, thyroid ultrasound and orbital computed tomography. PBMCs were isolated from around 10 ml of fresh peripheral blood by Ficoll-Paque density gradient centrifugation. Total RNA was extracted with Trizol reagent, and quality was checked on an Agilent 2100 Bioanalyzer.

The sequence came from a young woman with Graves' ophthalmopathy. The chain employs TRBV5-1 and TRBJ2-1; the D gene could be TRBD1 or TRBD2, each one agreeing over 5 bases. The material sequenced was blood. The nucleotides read TGCGCCAGCAGCTTGGATTCACTGGGGGAAGTGTTCTTC. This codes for CASSLDSLGEVFF. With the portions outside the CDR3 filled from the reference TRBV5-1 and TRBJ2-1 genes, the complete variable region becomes KAGVTQTPRYLIKTRGQQVTLSCSPISGHRSVSWYQQTPGQGLQFLFEYFSETQRNKGNFPGRFSGRQFSNSRSEMNVSTLELGDSALYLCASSLDSLGEVFFGPGTRLTVL.